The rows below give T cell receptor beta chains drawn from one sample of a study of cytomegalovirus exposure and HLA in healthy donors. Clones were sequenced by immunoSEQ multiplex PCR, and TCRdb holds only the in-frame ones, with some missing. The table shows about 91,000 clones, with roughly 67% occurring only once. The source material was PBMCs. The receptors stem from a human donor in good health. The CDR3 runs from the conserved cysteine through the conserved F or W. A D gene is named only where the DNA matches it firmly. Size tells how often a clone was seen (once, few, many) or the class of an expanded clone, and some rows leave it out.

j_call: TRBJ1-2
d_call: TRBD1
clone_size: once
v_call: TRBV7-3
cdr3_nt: TGTGCCAGCAGCCCCTCGACAGGGTCTCCCTATGGCTACACCTTC
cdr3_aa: CASSPSTGSPYGYTF

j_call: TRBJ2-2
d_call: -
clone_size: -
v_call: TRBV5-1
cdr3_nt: TGCGCCAGCAGCACGGAAGCGACAACAGGGAACACCGGGGAGCTGTTTTTT
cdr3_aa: CASSTEATTGNTGELFF

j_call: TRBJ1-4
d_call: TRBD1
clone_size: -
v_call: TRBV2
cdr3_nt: TGTGCCAGCAGAACCGGGACAGCAGCAACTAATGAAAAACTGTTTTTT
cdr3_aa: CASRTGTAATNEKLFF

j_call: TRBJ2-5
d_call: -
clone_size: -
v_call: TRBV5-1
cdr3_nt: TGCGCCAGCAGCTTATCAGGGGCTTGGGAGACCCAGTACTTC
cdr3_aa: CASSLSGAWETQYF

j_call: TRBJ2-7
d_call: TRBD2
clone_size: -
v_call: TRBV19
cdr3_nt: TGTGCCAGTAGTATAGGGGGGAGGGTGGGCTACGAGCAGTACTTC
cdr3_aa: CASSIGGRVGYEQYF

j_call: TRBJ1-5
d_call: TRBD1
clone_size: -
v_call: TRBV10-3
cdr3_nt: TGTGCCATCAGTGGGGATACCGGGAGGGACAGGGGGTTTCATAGCAATCAGCCCCAGCATTTT
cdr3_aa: CAISGDTGRDRGFHSNQPQHF

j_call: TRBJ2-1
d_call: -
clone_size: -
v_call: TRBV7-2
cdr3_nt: TGTGCCAGCAGCTTGCAAGGGGGTGGCGATGAGCAGTTCTTC
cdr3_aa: CASSLQGGGDEQFF

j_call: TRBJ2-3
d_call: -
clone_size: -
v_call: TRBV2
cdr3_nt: TGTGCCAGCAGTCCCCCTGGCGGTTACGGCATAAATACGCAGTATTTT
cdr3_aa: CASSPPGGYGINTQYF

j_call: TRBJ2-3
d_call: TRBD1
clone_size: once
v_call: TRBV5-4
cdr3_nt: TGTGCCAGCAGGCTGGGACAGGGGGCCACAGATACGCAGTATTTT
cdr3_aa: CASRLGQGATDTQYF

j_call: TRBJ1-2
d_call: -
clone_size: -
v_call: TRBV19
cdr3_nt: TGTGCCAGTAGTCCGGGGGACTATGGCTACACCTTC
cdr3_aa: CASSPGDYGYTF

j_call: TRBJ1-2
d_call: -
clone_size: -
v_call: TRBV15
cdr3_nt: TGTGCCACCAGCAGAGAAGCCGGGGGCTACACCTTC
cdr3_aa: CATSREAGGYTF

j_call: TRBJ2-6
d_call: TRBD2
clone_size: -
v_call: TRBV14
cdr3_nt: TGTGCCAGCAGCCAGGGTTTACTAGCGGGGGGGCCTGGGGCCAACGTCCTGACTTTC
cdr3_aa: CASSQGLLAGGPGANVLTF

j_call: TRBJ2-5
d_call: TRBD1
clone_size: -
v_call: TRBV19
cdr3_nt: TGTGCCAGTAGGCGACAGGGGGCGGGGGAGACCCAGTACTTC
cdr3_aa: CASRRQGAGETQYF

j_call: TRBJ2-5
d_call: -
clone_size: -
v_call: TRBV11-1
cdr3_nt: TGTGCCAGCAGCTTAGCGCATGGGGCCCAAGAGACCCAGTACTTC
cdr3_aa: CASSLAHGAQETQYF

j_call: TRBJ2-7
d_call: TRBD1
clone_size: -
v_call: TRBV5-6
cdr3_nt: TGTGCCAGCAGGGGGACAGGGGATGTGCACGAGCAGTACTTC
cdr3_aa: CASRGTGDVHEQYF

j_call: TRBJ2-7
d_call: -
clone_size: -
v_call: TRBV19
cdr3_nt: TGTGCCAGTAAGGACACAGGGAGATCCTACGAGCAGTACTTC
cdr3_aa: CASKDTGRSYEQYF

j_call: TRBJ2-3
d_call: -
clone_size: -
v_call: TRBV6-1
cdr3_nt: TGTGCCAGCAGTGGGCCGCGACATCCTAGCACAGATACGCAGTATTTT
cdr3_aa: CASSGPRHPSTDTQYF

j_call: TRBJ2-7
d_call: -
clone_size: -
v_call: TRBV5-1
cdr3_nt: TGCGCCAGCAGCTTGGGGGGCGGGGAGTCCTACGAGCAGTACTTC
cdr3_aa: CASSLGGGESYEQYF

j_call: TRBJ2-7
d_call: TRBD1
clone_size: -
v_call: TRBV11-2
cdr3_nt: TGTGCCAGCAGCCGGACAGGGAACCGGGGGGAGCAGTACTTC
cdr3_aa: CASSRTGNRGEQYF

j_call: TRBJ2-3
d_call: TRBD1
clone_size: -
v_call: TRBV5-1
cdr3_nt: TGCGCCAGTTTGAACCGGGACAGCAGCACAGATACGCAGTATTTT
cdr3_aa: CASLNRDSSTDTQYF

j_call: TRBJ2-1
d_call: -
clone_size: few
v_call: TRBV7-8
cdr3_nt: TGTGCCAGCAGCTTATCAGGGGCCATCTCCTACAATGAGCAGTTCTTC
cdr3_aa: CASSLSGAISYNEQFF

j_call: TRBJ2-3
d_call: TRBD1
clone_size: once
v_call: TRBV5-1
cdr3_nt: TGCGCCAGCAGCTTTTGGTTAACAGGGGCGTCCACAGATACGCAGTATTTT
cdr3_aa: CASSFWLTGASTDTQYF

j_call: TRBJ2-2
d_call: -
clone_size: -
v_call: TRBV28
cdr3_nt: TGTGCCAGCAGTTTGTACAGGGCGAACACCGGGGAGCTGTTTTTT
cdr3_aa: CASSLYRANTGELFF

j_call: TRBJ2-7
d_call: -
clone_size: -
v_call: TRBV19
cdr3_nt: TGTGCCAGTAGTAATATAAGGACAGACTACGAGCAGTACTTC
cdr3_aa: CASSNIRTDYEQYF

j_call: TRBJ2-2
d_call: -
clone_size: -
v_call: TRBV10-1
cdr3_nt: TGCGCCAGCAGTGAGCCGAGATCCAGGGGAGGGGACACCGGGGAGCTGTTTTTT
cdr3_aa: CASSEPRSRGGDTGELFF

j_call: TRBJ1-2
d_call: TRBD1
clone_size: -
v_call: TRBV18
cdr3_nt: TGTGCCAGCTCACCAGGACAGGGAAGGGGCTACACCTTC
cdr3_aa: CASSPGQGRGYTF

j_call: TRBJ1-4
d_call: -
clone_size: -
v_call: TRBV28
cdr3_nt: TGTGCCAGCAAGCAGGGAACTAATGAAAAACTGTTTTTT
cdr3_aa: CASKQGTNEKLFF

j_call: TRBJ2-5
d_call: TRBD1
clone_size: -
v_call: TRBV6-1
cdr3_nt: TGTGCCAGCAGTCCGACAGGGAGAGAGACCCAGTACTTC
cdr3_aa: CASSPTGRETQYF

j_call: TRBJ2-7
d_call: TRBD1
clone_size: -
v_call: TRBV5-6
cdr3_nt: TGTGCCAGCAGCACTGACAGGGGTTACGAGCAGTACTTC
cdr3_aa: CASSTDRGYEQYF

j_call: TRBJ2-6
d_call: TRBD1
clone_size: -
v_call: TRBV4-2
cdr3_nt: TGTGCCAGCAGCCAAAGGGACAGGGGGCTTCTAGCTGGGGCCAACGTCCTGACTTTC
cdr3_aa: CASSQRDRGLLAGANVLTF

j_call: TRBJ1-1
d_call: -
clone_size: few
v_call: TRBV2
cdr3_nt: TGTGCCAGCAACCTTCGGGGTCAGCCTGAAGCTTTCTTT
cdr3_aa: CASNLRGQPEAFF

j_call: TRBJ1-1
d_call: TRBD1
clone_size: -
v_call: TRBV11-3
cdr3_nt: TGTGCCAGCAGCTTAGGAGAGGGGGCTTCGAACACTGAAGCTTTCTTT
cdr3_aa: CASSLGEGASNTEAFF

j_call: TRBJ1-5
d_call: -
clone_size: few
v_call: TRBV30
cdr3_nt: TGTGCCTGGAGTGTTGGGTACAGAGTAAATCAGCCCCAGCATTTT
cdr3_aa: CAWSVGYRVNQPQHF

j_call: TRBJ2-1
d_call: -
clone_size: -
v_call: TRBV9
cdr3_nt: TGTGCCAGCAGCGTAGAAGTGACCGGGGTCTATGAGCAGTTCTTC
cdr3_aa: CASSVEVTGVYEQFF

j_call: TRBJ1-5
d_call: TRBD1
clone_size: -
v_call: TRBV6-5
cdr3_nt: TGTGCCAGCAGGACCACAGGGGGGAGCAATCAGCCCCAGCATTTT
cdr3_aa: CASRTTGGSNQPQHF